The entry that follows covers one T cell receptor beta chain sequence. These data originate in a study of blood T cell repertoires in COVID-19. Between the trimmed V and J ends, which lost 7 bases and 2 bases, there was a span of 26 bases. The germline gives CDR1 MNHEY, CDR2 SVGEGT. CDR3 length equals 18 residues. Source study methods: Estimated nucleated cell counts came from reference gene primer amplification. The method was immunoSEQ multiplex PCR; TCRdb's version includes in-frame clones alone and lacks a portion of them. V and J calls and clone size come straight from that table; D and trimming were deduced from the DNA. The sample has under 250,000 clones; roughly 82% are singletons.

This clonotype was obtained from a woman in her 70s with acute or convalescent COVID-19. The genes are TRBV6-2 or TRBV6-3 and TRBJ1-2; D uncertain. The sample comprised peripheral blood. The CDR3 sequence is CASNPVDTSRDSNYGYTF. The DNA of the CDR3 is TGTGCCAGCAACCCCGTAGACACTTCGAGGGATTCAAACTATGGCTACACCTTC.